Each of the 9 T cell receptor beta chains below was sequenced from the same sample in a study of spatial heterogeneity in lung cancer. TCRdb fed the 5' RACE reads into MiXCR, producing one record per CDR3 protein. Here the sample spans approximately 11,000 distinct CDR3 sequences, around 3.5% being singletons. Stated time point: sample taken at primary tumor resection. The sequencing here drew on PBMCs, taken at surgery. All receptors derive from a female donor with early-stage non-small cell lung cancer.

This clonotype is large (0.1 to 1%) in the sample. The V and J genes are TRBV28 and TRBJ1-6; D uncertain. Germline V gene data show CDR1 as MDHEN and CDR2 as SYDVKM. This CDR3 comprises 12 residues. V was clipped by 5 bases and J by 8 bases, with 7 bases between them. The CDR3 loop reads CASSLRYSPLHF. The CDR3 bases are TGTGCCAGCAGTCTCAGGTATTCACCCCTCCACTTT.

This clonotype was detected many times. The rearrangement links TRBV29-1 to TRBJ2-3; a weak D match, TRBD1 (6 bases). The CDR3 sequence is 11 residues long. Germline CDR1 SQVTM, CDR2 ANQGSEA. Trimming cost V 6 bases and J 5 bases, with 9 bases left between them. The CDR3 DNA follows: TGCAGCGTCGCAGGGGTAGATACGCAGTATTTT. Its translation: CSVAGVDTQYF.

In this sample, this clonotype turned up many times. The chain joins TRBV20-1 to TRBJ2-1; D possibly corresponds to TRBD2 (6 bases). CDR1 DFQATT and CDR2 SNEGSKA come from the germline V gene (reference sequence). The CDR3 consists of 14 residues. Trimming removed 7 bases at V and 4 bases at J, with 17 bases between. The CDR3 region is CSVVRDSSYNEQFF. The CDR3 coding sequence is TGCAGTGTCGTCCGGGACTCCTCTTACAATGAGCAGTTCTTC.

This clonotype showed up many times. The rearrangement uses TRBV7-2 and TRBJ2-7; TRBD2 aligns across 7 bases. The CDR3 extends over 15 amino acids. Germline CDR1 is SGHTA and CDR2 is FQGNSA. J lost 6 bases, V lost 1 base, and 9 bases had no gene match. The CDR3 DNA is TGTGCCAGCAGCTTAGTAGCGGGTGCTGCCTCCGAGCAGTACTTC. This encodes CASSLVAGAASEQYF.

This clonotype came up many times. The V and J genes are TRBV7-9 and TRBJ2-3; D is undetermined. This CDR3 contains 13 residues. Looked up from germline, CDR1 is SEHNR and CDR2 is FQNEAQ (reference sequence). The ends were cut back, 4 bases at V and 3 bases at J, with 8 bases in the middle. The CDR3 DNA is TGTGCCAGCAGCTCTTCCTCGACAGATACGCAGTATTTT. Protein: CASSSSSTDTQYF.

This clonotype has at least ten counts. V gene TRBV20-1 combines with J gene TRBJ2-3, with D possibly TRBD1 on 5 matching bases. V lost 0 bases to trimming and J lost 4 bases, with 11 bases between them. This CDR3 is built from 14 residues. Germline V gene sequence: CDR1 DFQATT, CDR2 SNEGSKA (reference sequence). CDR3 coding DNA: TGCAGTGCTAGAGATCCCCAGGGCTCAGATACGCAGTATTTT. Its protein is CSARDPQGSDTQYF.

The table lists this clonotype with many counts. The chain has TRBV28 and TRBJ2-5, with a weak D call TRBD2 (5 bases). V shed 6 bases and J shed 4 bases, with 21 bases lying between them. The CDR3 has 16 residues. The germline V gene has CDR1 MDHEN and CDR2 SYDVKM. CDR3 amino acids: CASRSLGTGPRETQYF. The CDR3 DNA follows: TGTGCCAGCAGATCACTAGGTACTGGCCCAAGAGAGACCCAGTACTTC.

This clonotype was found many times. The chain uses TRBV21-1 and TRBJ2-6; TRBD1 is the table's D call and was not checked against the DNA. TRBV21-1 is recorded as a pseudogene. The CDR3 has 16 amino acids. The CDR3 sequence: CASRGDSPSGANVLTF. In nucleotides, the CDR3 is TGTGCCAGCAGGGGGGACAGCCCGTCTGGGGCCAACGTCCTGACTTTC.

This clonotype was recorded many times. V usage is TRBV28 and J usage is TRBJ1-2; no reliable D call. CDR3 length equals 11 residues. CDR1 and CDR2 (germline): MDHEN, SYDVKM. V lost 5 bases and J 4 bases, leaving 5 bases between the germline ends. DNA for the CDR3: TGTGCCAGCAGTAACAGCTATGGCTACACCTTC. This codes for CASSNSYGYTF.